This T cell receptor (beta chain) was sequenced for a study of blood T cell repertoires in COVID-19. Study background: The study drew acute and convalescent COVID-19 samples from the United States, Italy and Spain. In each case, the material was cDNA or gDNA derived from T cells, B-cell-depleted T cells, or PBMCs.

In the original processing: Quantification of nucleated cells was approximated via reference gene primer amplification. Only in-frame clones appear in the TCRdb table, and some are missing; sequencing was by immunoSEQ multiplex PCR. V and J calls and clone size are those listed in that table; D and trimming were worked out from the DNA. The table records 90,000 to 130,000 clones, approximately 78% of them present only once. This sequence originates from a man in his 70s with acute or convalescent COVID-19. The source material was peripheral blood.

In nucleotides, the CDR3 is TGTGCCAGCAGTTACCCGAGGGACAGCAAAGAGACCCAGTACTTC. Translating gives CASSYPRDSKETQYF. V usage is TRBV6-2 or TRBV6-3 and J usage is TRBJ2-5; 7 bases map to TRBD1. Trimming removed 2 bases from V and 3 bases from J; junction bases left unmatched: 6. CDR3 size: 15 residues. Germline loops: CDR1 MNHEY, CDR2 SVGEGT.